This T cell receptor (beta chain) was observed in a study of blood T cells in healthy people across ages. Whole-study findings and limits: In these data, TCR beta diversity tracked strongly with naive T cell percentage. The recorded TCR beta diversity per million T cells decreased in a roughly linear manner with age.

Details on this clonotype: Its antigen is as yet unknown.

The authors ran a second PCR of 7 to 11 cycles using a sample-barcoded 5' primer and a J-beta primer mix. TCRdb re-called the 5' RACE reads with MiXCR, one entry per CDR3 protein. Of about 1.1 million distinct CDR3 sequences listed, around two fifths are singletons. Germline assignment: CDR1 MNHEY and CDR2 SVGAGI. There are 15 residues in the CDR3. V was cut by 0 bases and J by 4 bases, with 12 bases left in between. The receptor was derived from a man younger than 35 in good health. The sample comprised blood. The rearrangement joins TRBV6-5 to TRBJ1-2; weak D call: TRBD1 (5 bases). The CDR3 region is CASSYSRQGIYGYTF. CDR3 coding DNA: TGTGCCAGCAGTTACTCGAGGCAGGGCATCTATGGCTACACCTTC.